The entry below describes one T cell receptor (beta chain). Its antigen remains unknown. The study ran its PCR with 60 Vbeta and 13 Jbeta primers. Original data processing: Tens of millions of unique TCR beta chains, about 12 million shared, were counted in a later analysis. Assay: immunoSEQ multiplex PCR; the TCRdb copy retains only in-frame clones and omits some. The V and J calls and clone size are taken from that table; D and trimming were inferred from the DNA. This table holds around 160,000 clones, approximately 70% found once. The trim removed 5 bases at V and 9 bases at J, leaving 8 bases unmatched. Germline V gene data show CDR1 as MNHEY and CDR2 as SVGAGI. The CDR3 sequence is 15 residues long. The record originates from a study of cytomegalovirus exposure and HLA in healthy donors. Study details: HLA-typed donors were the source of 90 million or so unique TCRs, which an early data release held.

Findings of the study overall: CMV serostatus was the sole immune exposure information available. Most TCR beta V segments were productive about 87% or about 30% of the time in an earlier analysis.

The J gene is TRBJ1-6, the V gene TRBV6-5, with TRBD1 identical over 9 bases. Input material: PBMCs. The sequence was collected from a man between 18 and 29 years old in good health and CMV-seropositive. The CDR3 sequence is CASSQTQGARSPLHF. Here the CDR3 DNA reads TGTGCCAGCAGTCAAACACAGGGGGCGCGTTCACCCCTCCACTTT.